Listed here are 22 T cell receptor beta chains from one sample, sequenced in a study of early T cells in non-severe SARS-CoV-2 infection. From the 5' RACE reads, TCRdb called clonotypes with MiXCR, one entry per CDR3 protein. The data contain some 38,000 distinct CDR3 sequences, 4.5% to 5.5% of them singletons. The specimen was whole blood. These receptors were taken from an adult who was a healthcare worker with PCR-confirmed SARS-CoV-2 infection or an uninfected control (not recorded which).

At least ten counts were recorded for this clonotype. The CDR3 protein is CASSLYGSDTIYF. In nucleotides, the CDR3 is TGTGCCAGCAGCTTATACGGCTCGGACACCATATATTTT. The rearrangement links TRBV7-8 to TRBJ1-3; the D is unclear. Germline V gene sequence: CDR1 SGHVS, CDR2 FQNEAQ. The CDR3 is made up of 13 amino acids. The V gene lost 2 bases and the J gene lost 8 bases, with 10 bases spanning the gap. Based on the CDR3 plus reference TRBV7-8 and TRBJ1-3, the full variable domain is GAGVSQSPRYKVAKRGQDVALRCDPISGHVSLFWYQQALGQGPEFLTYFQNEAQLDKSGLPSDRFFAERPEGSVSTLKIQRTQQEDSAVYLCASSLYGSDTIYFGEGSWLTVV.

This chain connects TRBV5-1 to TRBJ1-1, with 9 positions matching TRBD1. The germline CDR1 and CDR2 sequences are SGHRS and YFSETQ. V dropped 4 bases and J dropped 0; count of bases not matched to a gene: 4. The CDR3 spans 15 residues. Here the CDR3 reads CASSQDRGLNTEAFF. The CDR3 region has the DNA TGCGCCAGCAGCCAGGACAGGGGTCTGAACACTGAAGCTTTCTTT. The whole variable domain, filled in from reference TRBV5-1 and TRBJ1-1, reads KAGVTQTPRYLIKTRGQQVTLSCSPISGHRSVSWYQQTPGQGLQFLFEYFSETQRNKGNFPGRFSGRQFSNSRSEMNVSTLELGDSALYLCASSQDRGLNTEAFFGQGTRLTVV.

In this sample, this clonotype turned up many times. This rearrangement joins TRBV12-3 or TRBV12-4 to TRBJ1-2, with TRBD1 as a possible D gene (5 bases). This CDR3 has 16 residues. V was trimmed by 3 bases and J by 3 bases, leaving 17 bases between them. CDR3 sequence: CASSFGRGQGDYGYTF. CDR3 coding DNA: TGTGCCAGCAGTTTCGGTCGAGGGCAGGGCGACTATGGCTACACCTTC.

The J gene is TRBJ2-5, the V gene TRBV12-3 or TRBV12-4, with D hard to call. This CDR3 contains 13 residues. The germline V and J ends were trimmed by 1 base and 5 bases, with 8 bases remaining between them. CDR3 coding DNA: TGTGCCAGCAGTTTAGGGGCGCGGGAGACCCAGTACTTC. Protein sequence: CASSLGARETQYF.

In its sample, this clonotype was seen a few times. This chain links TRBV19 with TRBJ1-2; the D is unclear. Trimming cost V 4 bases and J 3 bases, with 21 bases left between them. The germline CDR1 and CDR2 sequences are LNHDA and SQIVND (reference sequence). The CDR3 is made up of 17 amino acids. The CDR3 region has the DNA TGTGCCAGTAGTACAACTTGGGCAGGCTCCCCCCACTATGGCTACACCTTC. Its translation: CASSTTWAGSPHYGYTF. The full variable domain, its missing parts supplied by reference TRBV19 and TRBJ1-2, is DGGITQSPKYLFRKEGQNVTLSCEQNLNHDAMYWYRQDPGQGLRLIYYSQIVNDFQKGDIAEGYSVSREKKESFPLTVTSAQKNPTAFYLCASSTTWAGSPHYGYTFGSGTRLTVV.

This clonotype was detected ten times or more. The rearrangement joins TRBV5-1 to TRBJ2-3; TRBD1 might be the D (6 bases). Trimming took off 4 bases at V and 5 bases at J, with 20 bases between the two ends. The CDR3 loop spans 16 amino acids. Germline CDR1 SGHRS, CDR2 YFSETQ. The CDR3 spells CASSPTPPNRVDTQYF. The CDR3 bases are TGCGCCAGCAGCCCGACCCCGCCGAACAGGGTAGATACGCAGTATTTT.

This clonotype was seen repeatedly, ten times or more. The chain carries TRBV5-6 and TRBJ1-1; no reliable D call. CDR3 length: 13 residues. Germline CDR1 reads SGHDT; CDR2 reads YYEEEE. Trimming took 6 bases from V and 3 from J, leaving 12 bases between them. CDR3 sequence: CASTMRLDTEAFF. The CDR3 DNA follows: TGTGCCAGCACAATGAGGTTGGACACTGAAGCTTTCTTT.

Ten or more counts support this clonotype. The J gene is TRBJ2-2, the V gene TRBV6-1; no reliable D call. CDR1 is MNHNS, CDR2 SASEGT, per germline. Trimming stripped 3 bases from V and 4 bases from J, with 6 bases between. This CDR3 comprises 13 residues. This CDR3 reads CASSDPRTGELFF. The CDR3 region has the DNA TGTGCCAGCAGTGACCCACGCACCGGGGAGCTGTTTTTT.

This clonotype was counted ten times or more. The chain carries TRBV13 and TRBJ2-3; TRBD2 matches 7 bases. CDR1 and CDR2 (germline): PRHDT, FYEKMQ (reference sequence). The CDR3 spans 17 residues. V lost 8 bases and J lost 1; bases outside the gene matches: 15. The CDR3 DNA is TGTGCCAGCCGGCGGGGGAAGACCCTGGGAGGCACAGATACGCAGTATTTT. It translates to CASRRGKTLGGTDTQYF.

The V call is TRBV10-2, the J call TRBJ2-4; D possibly corresponds to TRBD1 (6 bases). Germline V gives CDR1 WSHSY, CDR2 SAAADI. The CDR3 has 14 residues. V was clipped by 2 bases and J by 7 bases, with 12 bases between them. For the CDR3, the DNA is TGCGCCAGCAGTGAGAGTAGGGACACGAACATTCAGTACTTC. Its translation is CASSESRDTNIQYF.

About this clonotype itself: With a much larger clone just one base away, this may be a read error. The chain recombines TRBV6-6 with TRBJ1-4, with D hard to call. Germline CDR1 is MNHNY and CDR2 is SVGAGI (reference sequence). CDR3 length: 14 amino acids. CDR3 coding DNA: TGTGCCAGCAGTTACCGGGATCGGAATGGAAAACTGTTTTTT. Translated, it gives CASSYRDRNGKLFF.

The chain joins TRBV7-9 to TRBJ1-4, with 7 positions matching TRBD1. Germline V gene data show CDR1 as SEHNR and CDR2 as FQNEAQ (reference sequence). The CDR3 extends over 14 amino acids. V lost 5 bases and J lost 7; bases outside the gene matches: 7. CDR3 sequence: CASSPQGIFEKLFF. The CDR3 DNA reads as TGTGCCAGCAGCCCACAGGGGATATTTGAAAAACTGTTTTTT.

This clonotype was detected ten times or more. The CDR3 sequence is CASSRPGLGSNEQFF. The CDR3 coding sequence is TGTGCCAGCAGTCGGCCGGGACTAGGCTCGAACGAGCAGTTCTTC. The chain is built from TRBV27 and TRBJ2-1, with 8 nucleotides matching TRBD2. V lost 5 bases and J lost 10; bases outside the gene matches: 13. Looked up from germline, CDR1 is MNHEY and CDR2 is SMNVEV (reference sequence). CDR3 length equals 15 residues.

The V call is TRBV15, the J call TRBJ2-7; D is possibly TRBD2 (7 bases). The CDR3 runs 12 residues. Trimming left V 5 bases short and J 5 bases short, with 10 bases between. CDR1 LNHNV and CDR2 YYDKDF come from the germline V gene (reference sequence). The CDR3 DNA is TGTGCCACCAGCGGGGAGGGGGACGAGCAGTACTTC. Amino acids: CATSGEGDEQYF.

This clonotype was found many times. The CDR3 region has the DNA TGTGCCAGCAGCTTAGCCCACGGGGGGGCCGCCTACAATGAGCAGTTCTTC. Amino acid sequence: CASSLAHGGAAYNEQFF. This sequence joins TRBV7-2 and TRBJ2-1; 8 positions match TRBD2. The V segment lost 0 bases and the J segment 2 bases; nucleotides outside the gene matches: 6. The CDR3 totals 17 residues. Germline CDR1 and CDR2: SGHTA and FQGNSA.

This clonotype has a count of ten or more. CDR3 sequence reads: CASTADWGDGYTF. The CDR3 nucleotides read TGTGCCAGCACGGCAGACTGGGGAGATGGCTACACCTTC. The chain recombines TRBV6-1 with TRBJ1-2; D is ambiguous. The germline gives CDR1 MNHNS, CDR2 SASEGT. Trimming shortened V by 7 bases and J by 6 bases, and 15 bases separated the two germline ends. CDR3 length: 13 residues.

This clonotype was detected only a few times. The chain carries TRBV5-1 and TRBJ1-4; TRBD1 might be the D (5 bases). CDR1 and CDR2 from the germline V gene are SGHRS and YFSETQ. CDR3 length equals 15 residues. The V and J ends lost 4 bases and 8 bases respectively, with 18 bases between them. The CDR3 loop reads CASSPQQAGREKLFF. Here the CDR3 DNA reads TGCGCCAGCAGCCCCCAACAGGCCGGACGGGAAAAACTGTTTTTT.

This clonotype was seen ten or more times. CDR3 amino acids: CASSLGTGGGYTF. The CDR3 region has the DNA TGTGCCAGCAGCTTAGGGACAGGGGGCGGCTACACCTTC. The rearrangement links TRBV7-2 to TRBJ1-2; 11 nucleotides match TRBD1. The CDR3 runs 13 residues. CDR1 is SGHTA and CDR2 is FQGNSA in the germline V gene. Germline trimming cut 1 base from V and 8 bases from J; bases unmatched to any gene: 0.

This clonotype came up a few times. The chain links TRBV7-9 to TRBJ2-2, with TRBD1 matching 9 bases. Losses at the gene ends were 5 bases for V and 3 bases for J; bases not matched to a gene: 4. This CDR3 has 15 residues. CDR1 is SEHNR and CDR2 is FQNEAQ in the germline V gene (reference sequence). CDR3 amino acids: CASSTGQGYTGELFF. Written as DNA, the CDR3 is TGTGCCAGCAGCACCGGACAGGGGTACACCGGGGAGCTGTTTTTT.

Concerning this clonotype itself: This could be a read error, since a much larger clone is one nucleotide away. This likely comes from a read error, as the CDR3 has no conserved phenylalanine or tryptophan at its end. V and J are TRBV11-3 and TRBJ2-2; unclear D gene. The CDR3 sequence is 14 residues long. V was trimmed by 0 bases and J by 4 bases, leaving 6 bases between them. Germline lookup yields CDR1 SGHNT and CDR2 YENEEA. In nucleotides, the CDR3 is TGTGCCAGCAGCTTAGAGGCGGCCACCGGGGAGCTGTTTTCT. Protein sequence: CASSLEAATGELFS.

This clonotype has ten or more counts. The chain is built from TRBV5-1 and TRBJ2-3, with D perhaps being TRBD1 or TRBD2 (6 bases each). Trimming took off 10 bases at V and 6 bases at J, with 21 bases between the two ends. This CDR3 is 14 amino acids long. CDR1 SGHRS and CDR2 YFSETQ come from the germline V gene. Written as DNA, the CDR3 is TGCGCCTCACACCCGGGGGCGCCTCTTGATACGCAGTATTTT. Protein sequence: CASHPGAPLDTQYF.

This clonotype was detected only a few times. The genes are TRBV19 and TRBJ1-2; 7 bases match TRBD1. The germline V gene encodes CDR1 LNHDA and CDR2 SQIVND (reference sequence). The CDR3 has 15 amino acids. V gave up 7 bases and J gave up 0 bases; unmatched junction bases: 8. CDR3: CASTPDRQANYGYTF. The CDR3 DNA reads as TGTGCCAGTACCCCGGACAGGCAAGCTAACTATGGCTACACCTTC.